This paragraph reports one T cell receptor beta chain. Ages ranged from about 18 to 90 years, with residence in about 23 US areas. Under the authors' procedure: Reference gene primer amplification gave nucleated cell count estimates. Generated by immunoSEQ multiplex PCR, the TCRdb table keeps only in-frame clones and is missing some. V and J calls and clone size are copied from that table; D and trimming were computed from the DNA. The data contain about 220,000 clones, about four fifths of them singletons. CDR1 and CDR2 from the germline V gene are LGHNA and YSLEER. The CDR3 has 13 residues. V was cut by 1 base and J by 8 bases, with 9 bases left in between. These data originate in a study of blood T cell repertoires in COVID-19.

The specimen sequenced was PBMCs or T cells enriched from blood (not recorded which). The V call is TRBV4-3, the J call TRBJ2-1; D perhaps matches TRBD2 (5 bases). The TCR originated in a woman aged 40-49 years with acute COVID-19. CDR3 DNA sequence: TGCGCCAGCAGCCAAGGGGGAGACGATGAGCAGTTCTTC. Protein sequence: CASSQGGDDEQFF.